This TCR beta chain was documented in a study of OX40 agonist ivuxolimab in advanced cancers. Study-wide context: Six ivuxolimab dose levels, 0.01 to 10 mg/kg, were given intravenously every 2 weeks. Anti-PD-1, anti-PD-L1 or anti-CTLA-4 therapy given earlier was allowed, and roughly 40% had some.

Trimming removed 0 bases from V and 7 bases from J, with 16 bases in between. Germline CDR1 and CDR2: GTSNPN and SVGIG (reference sequence). The CDR3 covers 15 residues. Samples of blood were obtained at baseline, on cycle 4 day 1, and on cycle 7 day 1. Method: immunoSEQ multiplex PCR; TCRdb's copy keeps in-frame clones and lacks some. The sample yields approximately 47,000 clones, approximately 90% seen once. Sequences were derived from CD4+ or CD8+ T cells sorted from blood, sampled in a trial of the OX40 agonist ivuxolimab. The TCR was taken from an adult with an advanced solid tumor such as melanoma, head and neck, liver or kidney cancer. V is TRBV30 and J is TRBJ1-5; no reliable D call. The CDR3 nucleotides read TGTGCCTGGAGTGTAGTGGAGGAGTTAGGACAGCCCCAGCATTTT. Protein sequence: CAWSVVEELGQPQHF.